Presented here are 27 T cell receptor beta chains from one specimen sequenced in a study of CDR3 diversity in severe acne. TCRdb re-called the PCR reads through MiXCR, storing one row per CDR3 protein. The sample has some 90,000 distinct CDR3 sequences, over 45% seen once. The sequenced sample was blood. These receptors came from a male donor in good health, serving as a control.

J is TRBJ2-7 and V is TRBV6-4; D is unresolved. Germline V CDR1 and CDR2: MRHNA, SNTAGT. The ends were cut back, 2 bases at V and 1 base at J, with 9 bases in the middle. The CDR3 covers 14 residues. The CDR3 sequence is CASSDQDGSYEQYF. Written as DNA, the CDR3 is TGTGCCAGCAGTGACCAGGACGGATCCTACGAGCAGTACTTC.

This chain connects TRBV20-1 to TRBJ2-2, with unresolved D. Germline V lookup: CDR1 DFQATT, CDR2 SNEGSKA (reference sequence). The CDR3 has 13 residues. In DNA, the CDR3 is TGCAGCGCCAGGCCCTGGGTGACCGGGGAGCTGTTTTTT. Residues: CSARPWVTGELFF.

V is TRBV6-4 and J is TRBJ1-1, with 8 bases aligning to TRBD1. V lost 4 bases to trimming and J lost 1 base; unmatched junction nucleotides: 11. The germline gives CDR1 MRHNA, CDR2 SNTAGT. CDR3 length: 17 amino acids. In DNA form, the CDR3 reads TGTGCCAGCAGTGCCTCGAAAGGAGGGACAGGGAACACTGAAGCTTTCTTT. Residues: CASSASKGGTGNTEAFF.

This clonotype was seen ten or more times. The chain employs TRBV15 and TRBJ1-2; the D is unclear. From germline, CDR1 is LNHNV and CDR2 YYDKDF (reference sequence). V was trimmed by 0 bases and J by 5 bases, leaving 16 bases between them. This CDR3 comprises 16 residues. The CDR3 protein is CATSRDPTQPGYGYTF. The DNA for the CDR3 is TGTGCCACCAGCAGAGACCCGACCCAACCGGGGTATGGCTACACCTTC.

The genes are TRBV7-9 and TRBJ2-7; D might be TRBD1 or TRBD2, each matching 6 bases. The germline V gene encodes CDR1 SEHNR and CDR2 FQNEAQ (reference sequence). Between the trimmed V and J ends, which lost 2 bases and 7 bases, there was a span of 18 bases. The CDR3 has 15 amino acids. The CDR3 loop is CASSLRRGVYNEQYF. CDR3 nucleotides: TGTGCCAGCAGCTTACGGAGGGGGGTCTACAATGAGCAGTACTTC.

The chain uses TRBV5-1 and TRBJ2-7; tentatively, D is TRBD1 (5 bases). Trimming removed 0 bases at V and 3 bases at J, with 10 bases between. Germline values: CDR1 SGHRS, CDR2 YFSETQ. This CDR3 spans 14 amino acids. CDR3 amino acids: CASSLEVGVYEQYF. As DNA, the CDR3 is TGCGCCAGCAGCTTGGAAGTAGGGGTCTACGAGCAGTACTTC.

Remarks on this clonotype: The junction does not match germline at one end; this may be a read error. This chain connects TRBV24-1 to TRBJ2-1; 13 bases fit TRBD2. The CDR3 sequence is 15 residues long. The germline V gene has CDR1 KGHDR and CDR2 SFDVKD. Written as DNA, the CDR3 is TGTGCCACCAGTGACTGGACTAGCGGGAGTAACCGACTTGTCTTC. Protein product: CATSDWTSGSNRLVF.

The chain recombines TRBV19 with TRBJ2-1; TRBD2 aligns across 7 bases. V was clipped by 9 bases and J by 10 bases; unmatched bases: 15. The CDR3 is 14 residues long. In germline, CDR1 is LNHDA, CDR2 SQIVND (reference sequence). The DNA of the CDR3 is TGTGCCAGCCGCCCTGGGAGCGGGGCGGCCGAGCAGTTCTTC. Translation gives CASRPGSGAAEQFF.

This chain connects TRBV12-3 or TRBV12-4 to TRBJ2-3; 9 bases agree with TRBD1. The CDR3 runs 15 residues. V was pared by 5 bases and J by 1 base, with 4 bases of the junction left unmatched. CDR3 sequence reads: CASSQGQGGTDTQYF. Written as DNA, the CDR3 is TGTGCCAGCAGTCAGGGACAGGGCGGCACAGATACGCAGTATTTT.

There are many counts of this clonotype. This chain uses TRBV15 with TRBJ2-3, with D unresolved. V gave up 0 bases and J gave up 3 bases, with 13 bases separating them. The CDR3 covers 16 residues. The germline V gene encodes CDR1 LNHNV and CDR2 YYDKDF (reference sequence). The CDR3 DNA is TGTGCCACCAGCAGAGATCAGGCGAGAGAGACAGATACGCAGTATTTT. It specifies CATSRDQARETDTQYF.

The chain recombines TRBV2 with TRBJ1-1; TRBD1 might be the D (5 bases). The CDR3 is 15 residues long. The V gene lost 7 bases and the J gene lost 5 bases, with 20 bases spanning the gap. Germline CDR1 reads SNHLY; CDR2 reads FYNNEI. The CDR3 coding sequence is TGTGCCAGCATACTGGGGCCCTTTTGGGGAACTGAAGCTTTCTTT. This sequence encodes CASILGPFWGTEAFF.

In its sample, this clonotype was seen many times. This chain uses TRBV10-3 with TRBJ2-1, with 10 bases that match TRBD2. This CDR3 is built from 15 residues. Trimming took 2 bases from V and 4 from J; bases not matched to a gene: 2. Germline V lookup: CDR1 ENHRY, CDR2 SYGVKD. CDR3 DNA: TGTGCCATCAGTGAGATAGCGGGGGGTTACAATGAGCAGTTCTTC. This gives the protein CAISEIAGGYNEQFF.

This clonotype was seen repeatedly, ten times or more. This rearrangement joins TRBV5-6 to TRBJ1-2, with TRBD1 identical over 7 bases. V lost 2 bases and J lost 3; bases outside the gene matches: 7. There are 15 residues in the CDR3. The germline V gene has CDR1 SGHDT and CDR2 YYEEEE. This CDR3 reads CASSFGDREDYGYTF. The DNA of the CDR3 is TGTGCCAGCAGCTTTGGTGACAGGGAAGACTATGGCTACACCTTC.

This rearrangement joins TRBV20-1 to TRBJ1-1, with D perhaps TRBD1 (6 bases). Trimming shortened V by 4 bases and J by 8 bases, and 17 bases separated the two germline ends. The CDR3 length is 13 residues. Germline-derived CDR1 and CDR2 are DFQATT and SNEGSKA (reference sequence). As DNA, the CDR3 is TGCAGTGCTAATACGGACAGTTCTCAGGAAGCTTTCTTT. This translates into CSANTDSSQEAFF.

This clonotype was recorded at least ten times. The J gene is TRBJ1-2, the V gene TRBV28; D remains ambiguous. Germline V gene lookup returns CDR1 MDHEN and CDR2 SYDVKM. V shed 1 base and J shed 6 bases, with 12 bases lying between them. The CDR3 is 14 residues long. The CDR3 DNA follows: TGTGCCAGCAGTTTATCGGTGGATAAGGATGGCTACACCTTC. Its translation: CASSLSVDKDGYTF.

V and J are TRBV5-6 and TRBJ1-3, with TRBD1 as a possible D gene (5 bases). V was clipped by 2 bases and J by 4 bases, with 13 bases between them. In germline, CDR1 is SGHDT, CDR2 YYEEEE. This CDR3 is built from 15 residues. The CDR3 spells CASSLLGAGGNTIYF. In DNA, the CDR3 is TGTGCCAGCAGCTTATTAGGGGCAGGGGGAAACACCATATATTTT.

The CDR3 nucleotides are TGTGCCAGCAGTGTGGCCAGGGGGCTCAATGGCTACACCTTC. Its protein product is CASSVARGLNGYTF. This chain uses TRBV2 with TRBJ1-2; 8 bases line up with TRBD1. Germline CDR1 SNHLY, CDR2 FYNNEI. Germline trimming cut 4 bases from V and 6 bases from J; bases unmatched to any gene: 7. The CDR3 spans 14 residues.

The gene calls are TRBV19 and TRBJ1-2; no reliable D call. V was clipped by 3 bases and J by 7 bases, with 6 bases between them. This CDR3 is built from 11 residues. The germline V gene has CDR1 LNHDA and CDR2 SQIVND (reference sequence). As DNA, the CDR3 is TGTGCCAGTAGTATTGGTCGTGGCTACACCTTC. Translation: CASSIGRGYTF. The full variable domain, in which reference TRBV19 and TRBJ1-2 provide the parts outside the CDR3, is DGGITQSPKYLFRKEGQNVTLSCEQNLNHDAMYWYRQDPGQGLRLIYYSQIVNDFQKGDIAEGYSVSREKKESFPLTVTSAQKNPTAFYLCASSIGRGYTFGSGTRLTVV.

This clonotype was counted ten times or more. The chain links TRBV5-6 to TRBJ1-5; 7 positions match TRBD1. The V segment lost 0 bases and the J segment 6 bases; nucleotides outside the gene matches: 6. CDR1 and CDR2 (germline): SGHDT, YYEEEE. The CDR3 consists of 15 residues. CDR3 region: CASSLATGSGQPQHF. The CDR3 DNA reads TGTGCCAGCAGCTTGGCGACAGGGTCTGGTCAGCCCCAGCATTTT.

This clonotype turned up a few times. The genes are TRBV7-9 and TRBJ1-1, with D uncertain. From germline, CDR1 is SEHNR and CDR2 FQNEAQ (reference sequence). This CDR3 is built from 13 residues. The V gene lost 2 bases and the J gene lost 2 bases, with 6 bases spanning the gap. CDR3 residues: CASSLKRNTEAFF. The CDR3 nucleotides read TGTGCCAGCAGCTTAAAGAGAAACACTGAAGCTTTCTTT.

V usage is TRBV5-1 and J usage is TRBJ1-1; D uncertain. The V and J ends lost 0 bases and 1 base respectively, with 7 bases between them. CDR3 length: 14 amino acids. Germline assignment: CDR1 SGHRS and CDR2 YFSETQ. The CDR3 DNA follows: TGCGCCAGCAGCTTGGACCAGACGAACACTGAAGCTTTCTTT. It codes for CASSLDQTNTEAFF.

The rearrangement joins TRBV28 to TRBJ2-7, with 9 bases lining up with TRBD1. V lost 4 bases, J lost 4 bases, and 5 bases stayed unmatched. The CDR3 totals 14 residues. Germline V CDR1 and CDR2: MDHEN, SYDVKM. CDR3 DNA sequence: TGTGCCAGCAGTTCTACCGGGACAGGGTACGAGCAGTACTTC. Its translation: CASSSTGTGYEQYF.

This clonotype was detected a few times. This CDR3 reads CASSQGRVGQPQHF. CDR3 bases: TGTGCCAGCAGCCAAGGAAGGGTTGGCCAGCCCCAGCATTTT. This chain connects TRBV4-2 to TRBJ1-5; D ambiguous. V shed 1 base and J shed 7 bases, with 11 bases lying between them. This CDR3 spans 14 amino acids. From germline, CDR1 is LGHNA and CDR2 YNFKEQ.

This sequence joins TRBV7-9 and TRBJ2-7; 7 bases are shared with TRBD1. V was pared by 7 bases and J by 3 bases, with 9 bases of the junction left unmatched. The germline V gene has CDR1 SEHNR and CDR2 FQNEAQ (reference sequence). The CDR3 is 14 amino acids. CDR3 amino acids: CASTPDRVNYEQYF. CDR3 bases: TGTGCCAGCACCCCCGACAGGGTGAACTACGAGCAGTACTTC.

This clonotype was seen more than once but under ten times. The chain joins TRBV25-1 to TRBJ2-6; 10 bases are shared with TRBD1. Germline CDR1 is MGHDK and CDR2 is SYGVNS. The CDR3 has 19 residues. The CDR3 loop reads CATPQTGGPINSGANVLTF. The DNA of the CDR3 is TGTGCGACCCCACAGACAGGGGGCCCCATCAACTCTGGGGCCAACGTCCTGACTTTC.

This clonotype was counted at least ten times. This chain uses TRBV27 with TRBJ2-2, with 11 bases that match TRBD2. Germline V CDR1 and CDR2: MNHEY, SMNVEV (reference sequence). The CDR3 has 16 residues. The V and J ends lost 8 bases and 5 bases, in that order; junction bases with no gene match: 10. CDR3 in DNA: TGTGCCAGCTATAGGGCTAGCGGGAGGTGGACCGGGGAGCTGTTTTTT. Translation gives CASYRASGRWTGELFF.

In its sample, this clonotype was seen once. This rearrangement joins TRBV20-1 to TRBJ1-5, with D possibly matching TRBD1 (6 bases). CDR1 is DFQATT, CDR2 SNEGSKA, per germline (reference sequence). The CDR3 sequence is 13 residues long. V lost 1 base to trimming and J lost 6 bases, with 10 bases between them. The chain's CDR3 is CSARGRGGQPQHF. CDR3 DNA sequence: TGCAGTGCTAGAGGCAGGGGCGGTCAGCCCCAGCATTTT.